The 21 T cell receptor beta chains presented below share a single source sample, sequenced in a study of patients and donors after allogeneic stem cell transplantation. TCRdb itself ran the RT-PCR reads through MiXCR, one entry per CDR3 protein. This sample yields about 230,000 distinct CDR3 sequences, of which less than 15% are seen a single time; roughly 11% belongs to the top ten. What was sequenced was blood, either unsorted or a sorted T cell fraction (not recorded which). These receptors were collected from a human donor who was either an allogeneic HSCT recipient or a stem cell or donor lymphocyte infusion donor (not recorded which). It is not recorded whose cells these are; they may come from a transplant donor.

This clonotype was seen a few times. The chain joins TRBV24-1 to TRBJ2-3; 7 bases align to TRBD1. The J segment lost 2 bases and the V segment lost 3 bases, leaving 4 bases of the junction unmatched. Per the germline V gene, CDR1 is KGHDR and CDR2 is SFDVKD. This CDR3 has 15 residues. The CDR3 is CATSDGDRFTDTQYF. CDR3 coding DNA: TGTGCCACCAGTGATGGGGACAGATTCACAGATACGCAGTATTTT.

The chain uses TRBV2 and TRBJ2-3; D is undetermined. The CDR3 sequence is 15 residues long. Trimming removed 4 bases at V and 0 bases at J, with 11 bases between. Germline-derived CDR1 and CDR2 are SNHLY and FYNNEI. Here the CDR3 reads CASSVVDPSTDTQYF. The CDR3 nucleotides read TGTGCCAGCAGTGTTGTGGACCCTAGCACAGATACGCAGTATTTT.

The rearrangement joins TRBV20-1 to TRBJ2-3, with D unclear. V was pared by 6 bases and J by 5 bases, with 21 bases between. From germline, CDR1 is DFQATT and CDR2 SNEGSKA (reference sequence). The CDR3 is made up of 15 amino acids. CDR3 coding DNA: TGCAGTGCCACCCTTGGGCAGGTAACGGAAGATACGCAGTATTTT. The encoded protein is CSATLGQVTEDTQYF.

The chain recombines TRBV7-2 with TRBJ2-3; D possibly corresponds to TRBD2 (5 bases). The germline gives CDR1 SGHTA, CDR2 FQGNSA. Trimming shortened V by 4 bases and J by 5 bases, and 13 bases separated the two germline ends. The CDR3 has 14 residues. The CDR3 sequence is CASSSTTRGDTQYF. In nucleotides, the CDR3 is TGTGCCAGCAGCTCAACGACCCGGGGAGATACGCAGTATTTT.

In this sample, this clonotype turned up many times. The rearrangement links TRBV14 to TRBJ1-5; D uncertain. V shed 4 bases and J shed 11 bases, with 15 bases lying between them. The CDR3 sequence is 13 residues long. Germline V gene sequence: CDR1 SGHDN, CDR2 FVKESK. The chain's CDR3 is CASSLGQTGAQHF. The CDR3 DNA follows: TGTGCCAGCAGCCTCGGTCAGACCGGGGCCCAGCATTTT.

V and J are TRBV7-8 and TRBJ2-7; 7 bases agree with TRBD1. Looked up from germline, CDR1 is SGHVS and CDR2 is FQNEAQ. The V gene end was trimmed by 5 bases and the J gene end by 6 bases; junction bases not matched to a gene: 10. The CDR3 consists of 14 residues. CDR3 sequence: CASSQTGKGPEQYF. DNA of the CDR3: TGTGCCAGCAGCCAGACAGGGAAGGGACCCGAGCAGTACTTC.

This clonotype appeared many times. V gene TRBV4-2 combines with J gene TRBJ2-7; D is ambiguous. The CDR3 extends over 13 amino acids. The germline CDR1 and CDR2 sequences are LGHNA and YNFKEQ. V lost 4 bases, J lost 6 bases, and 13 bases lay in between. Written as DNA, the CDR3 is TGTGCCAGCAGCCTCCGAACCGGGCGCGAGCAGTACTTC. Translation gives CASSLRTGREQYF.

This rearrangement joins TRBV6-1 to TRBJ2-6, with a possible D match to TRBD1 (6 bases). The CDR3 length is 16 residues. Trimming stripped 5 bases from V and 4 bases from J, with 15 bases between. Germline CDR1 reads MNHNS; CDR2 reads SASEGT. The CDR3 loop is CASSPTPGVGANVLTF. The CDR3 DNA reads as TGTGCCAGCAGTCCTACCCCAGGGGTCGGGGCCAACGTCCTGACTTTC.

The table lists this clonotype with a few counts. A read error may produce the germline difference seen at one junction end. V gene TRBV6-1 combines with J gene TRBJ1-2; the match to TRBD1 covers 7 bases. Germline lookup yields CDR1 MNHNS and CDR2 SASEGT. The CDR3 runs to 16 residues. This CDR3 reads CASSGTGSRSNYGYAF. CDR3 bases: TGTGCCAGCAGTGGGACAGGTTCCCGATCTAACTATGGCTACGCCTTC.

This clonotype turned up a few times. This chain links TRBV12-3 or TRBV12-4 with TRBJ1-5, with a possible D match to TRBD1 (6 bases). The CDR3 covers 14 residues. V gave up 6 bases and J gave up 7 bases, with 16 bases separating them. CDR3: CASRLQGPSQPQHF. In nucleotides, the CDR3 is TGTGCCAGCAGATTACAGGGACCCTCCCAGCCCCAGCATTTT.

The chain carries TRBV6-1 and TRBJ2-7; D unresolved. The germline V gene has CDR1 MNHNS and CDR2 SASEGT. Trimming left V 8 bases short and J 2 bases short, with 13 bases between. This CDR3 contains 13 residues. As DNA, the CDR3 is TGTGCCAGCTACGAGGCTCTTGCCTACGAGCAGTACTTC. Translating it yields CASYEALAYEQYF.

The chain links TRBV11-1 to TRBJ1-2; 7 bases match TRBD1. V trimming: 1 base; J trimming: 8 bases; junction bases outside the gene matches: 19. The CDR3 is 18 residues long. The germline V gene has CDR1 SGHAT and CDR2 FQDESV (reference sequence). Written as DNA, the CDR3 is TGTGCCAGCAGCTTAGTAGTTGGGGGGCGACAGGGAAGAGGAGGCTACACCTTC. Amino acids: CASSLVVGGRQGRGGYTF.

This clonotype has more than one count but fewer than ten. Germline is not matched at one junction end, which may reflect a read error. The genes are TRBV25-1 and TRBJ1-1; D may be TRBD1 (6 bases). Germline V gene data show CDR1 as MGHDK and CDR2 as SYGVNS. This CDR3 contains 14 residues. CDR3 amino acids: CASTAGVQGTEVFF. The CDR3 nucleotides read TGTGCCAGCACGGCAGGGGTCCAGGGCACTGAAGTTTTCTTT.

Many counts were recorded for this clonotype. This chain links TRBV20-1 with TRBJ1-5; TRBD1 matches at 7 bases. Losses at the gene ends were 5 bases for V and 7 bases for J; bases not matched to a gene: 14. The germline V gene encodes CDR1 DFQATT and CDR2 SNEGSKA (reference sequence). The CDR3 contains 15 residues. The CDR3 loop is CSAPQPRQGGQPQHF. The CDR3 nucleotides read TGCAGTGCTCCTCAACCCCGACAGGGAGGCCAGCCCCAGCATTTT.

The chain couples TRBV30 to TRBJ2-3; the match to TRBD2 covers 15 bases. The CDR3 runs to 13 residues. Looked up from germline, CDR1 is GTSNPN and CDR2 is SVGIG (reference sequence). V dropped 5 bases and J dropped 6; count of bases not matched to a gene: 0. The CDR3 loop is CAWGLAGGDTQYF. The DNA for the CDR3 is TGTGCCTGGGGACTAGCGGGAGGGGATACGCAGTATTTT.

In DNA form, the CDR3 reads TGCAGTGCTAGATACAGGGGGGCGGCCGGGGAGCTGTTTTTT. The encoded protein is CSARYRGAAGELFF. This chain links TRBV20-1 with TRBJ2-2, with 8 bases aligning to TRBD1. The CDR3 runs to 14 residues. The junction had 5 bases not matched to a gene; V was cut back by 2 bases and J by 6 bases. CDR1 is DFQATT and CDR2 is SNEGSKA in the germline V gene (reference sequence).

The chain links TRBV24-1 to TRBJ2-5; D is ambiguous. CDR1 and CDR2 from the germline V gene are KGHDR and SFDVKD. V was pared by 1 base and J by 0 bases, with 17 bases between. CDR3 size: 18 residues. CDR3 bases: TGTGCCACCAGTGATTTTAAATCGGCTTCCCGATACCAAGAGACCCAGTACTTC. It encodes CATSDFKSASRYQETQYF.

This clonotype was counted only a few times. V gene TRBV3-1 combines with J gene TRBJ1-1; D perhaps matches TRBD1 (5 bases). Trimming took 4 bases from V and 1 from J, leaving 13 bases between them. Germline loops: CDR1 LGHDT, CDR2 YNNKEL (reference sequence). This CDR3 is built from 15 residues. CDR3 DNA sequence: TGTGCCAGCAGCCCGCGGGCAGGGTCGAACACTGAAGCTTTCTTT. Its protein is CASSPRAGSNTEAFF.

The chain is built from TRBV28 and TRBJ1-5; the D gene is possibly TRBD1 (5 bases). CDR1 MDHEN and CDR2 SYDVKM come from the germline V gene. This CDR3 comprises 19 residues. Trimming removed 5 bases from V and 5 bases from J, with 28 bases in between. The CDR3 nucleotides are TGTGCCAGCAGTATTGGTCCGACGGGGCAGCGAGTGGGCTATCAGCCCCAGCATTTT. It is translated as CASSIGPTGQRVGYQPQHF.

This clonotype occurred many times. CDR3 nucleotide sequence: TGCAGTGCCGGGCTGCAGGGCACTGAAGAGACCCAGTACTTC. Protein product: CSAGLQGTEETQYF. The rearrangement joins TRBV20-1 to TRBJ2-5; TRBD1 is a possible D gene (5 bases). Trimming removed 6 bases at V and 3 bases at J, with 17 bases between. Germline assignment: CDR1 DFQATT and CDR2 SNEGSKA (reference sequence). The CDR3 loop spans 14 amino acids.

This clonotype has only a few counts. The V call is TRBV29-1, the J call TRBJ2-1; 8 bases line up with TRBD2. The trim removed 3 bases at V and 7 bases at J, leaving 20 bases unmatched. Germline V gene lookup returns CDR1 SQVTM and CDR2 ANQGSEA. The CDR3 totals 18 residues. CDR3 protein: CSVEKFGSGDLRGNEQFF. CDR3 sequence (DNA): TGCAGCGTTGAGAAGTTTGGTAGCGGGGACCTCCGGGGGAATGAGCAGTTCTTC.